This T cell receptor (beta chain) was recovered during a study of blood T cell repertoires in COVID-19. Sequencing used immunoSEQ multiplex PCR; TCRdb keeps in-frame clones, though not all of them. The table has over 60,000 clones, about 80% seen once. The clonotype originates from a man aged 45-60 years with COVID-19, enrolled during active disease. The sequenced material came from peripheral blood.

The CDR3 DNA sequence: TGTGCCAGCAGCCCGGGGGGATCCAGCACAGATACGCAGTATTTT. Translation gives CASSPGGSSTDTQYF. The chain combines TRBV9 with TRBJ2-3, with 7 bases that match TRBD2. With V trimmed by 4 bases and J by 0 bases, 5 bases remained unmatched. The CDR3 extends over 15 amino acids. Per the germline V gene, CDR1 is SGDLS and CDR2 is YYNGEE. Together with reference TRBV9 and TRBJ2-3, the CDR3 gives the full variable domain: DSGVTQTPKHLITATGQRVTLRCSPRSGDLSVYWYQQSLDQGLQFLIQYYNGEERAKGNILERFSAQQFPDLHSELNLSSLELGDSALYFCASSPGGSSTDTQYFGPGTRLTVL.